The clone carrying this TCR beta chain was seen repeatedly, ten times or more. The antigen remains undetermined. Germline V gives CDR1 DFQATT, CDR2 SNEGSKA (reference sequence). CDR3 size: 15 residues. V dropped 6 bases and J dropped 8; count of bases not matched to a gene: 13. Individual cDNA molecules in this library carried unique molecular identifiers. MiXCR, run by TCRdb on the RACE reads, gives a single entry per CDR3 protein. This sample yields 75,000 to 95,000 distinct CDR3 sequences, of which roughly 11% are seen a single time; 2.2% belongs to the top ten. This specimen comes from a study of human T cells and chemical hapten exposure. General study results and limits: Relative to controls, expanded TCRs formed significantly more large CDR3 similarity clusters. Following DPC sensitization, TCRs present above 1 in 1000 frequency showed no change.

The time point denotes: patch test 2, 6 weeks after DPC sensitization. Regarding treatment: therapeutic diphenylcyclopropenone sensitization with weekly scalp DPC. Blood sampling preceded each patch test application. The V gene is TRBV20-1, the J gene TRBJ2-7; TRBD2 aligns across 13 bases. The sequence was obtained from a man aged 35-49 years with alopecia areata. Some clones in this sample may be carry-over from other donors' samples. The source was whole blood, collected in connection with sensitization to the hapten diphenylcyclopropenone (DPC). The CDR3 DNA reads TGCAGTGCAACAGCCATGGGACTAGCGGGATTCCAGCAGTACGTC. Translating gives CSATAMGLAGFQQYV.